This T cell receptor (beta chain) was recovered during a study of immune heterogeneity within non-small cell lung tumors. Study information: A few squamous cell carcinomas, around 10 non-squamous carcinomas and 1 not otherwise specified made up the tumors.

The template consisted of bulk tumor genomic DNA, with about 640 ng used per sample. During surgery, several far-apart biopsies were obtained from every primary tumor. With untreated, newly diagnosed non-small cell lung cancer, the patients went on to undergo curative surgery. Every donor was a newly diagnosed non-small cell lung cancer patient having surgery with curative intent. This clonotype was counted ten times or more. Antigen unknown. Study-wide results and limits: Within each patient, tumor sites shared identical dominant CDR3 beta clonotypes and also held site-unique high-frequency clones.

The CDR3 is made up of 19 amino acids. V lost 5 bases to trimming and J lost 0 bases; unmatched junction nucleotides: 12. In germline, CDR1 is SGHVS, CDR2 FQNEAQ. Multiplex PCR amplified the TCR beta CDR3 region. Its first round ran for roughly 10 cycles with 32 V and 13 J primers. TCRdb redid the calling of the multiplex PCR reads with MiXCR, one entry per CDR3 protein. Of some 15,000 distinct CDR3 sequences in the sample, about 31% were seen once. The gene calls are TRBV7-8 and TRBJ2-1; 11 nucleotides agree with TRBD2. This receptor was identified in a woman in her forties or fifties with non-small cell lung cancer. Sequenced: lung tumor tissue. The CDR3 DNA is TGTGCCAGCAGCCGACGACTAGCGGGACCCCCCAGCTCCTACAATGAGCAGTTCTTC. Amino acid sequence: CASSRRLAGPPSSYNEQFF.